These 9 T cell receptor beta chains came from one sample sequenced in a study of shared clonotypes between healthy human individuals. The method was immunoSEQ multiplex PCR; TCRdb's version includes in-frame clones alone and lacks a portion of them. The data show about 1 million clones, with about 75% seen just once and over 1.3% held by the top ten. The sequencing input was memory CD4+ T cells sorted from blood. Subset indicated: CD45RA-negative fraction. The receptors originated from a man between 18 and 35 years old in good health.

The chain employs TRBV10-3 and TRBJ2-5; the match to TRBD1 covers 7 bases. V lost 6 bases to trimming and J lost 5 bases; unmatched junction nucleotides: 3. The CDR3 runs 12 residues. Per germline, CDR1 ENHRY and CDR2 SYGVKD. The CDR3 sequence is CAISTGAETQYF. The CDR3 bases are TGTGCCATCAGCACAGGGGCGGAGACCCAGTACTTC.

This clone was observed a single time. Other DNA sequences in the sample encode the same CDR3. V usage is TRBV19 and J usage is TRBJ2-7; TRBD2 matches 13 bases. Germline loops: CDR1 LNHDA, CDR2 SQIVND (reference sequence). V dropped 6 bases and J dropped 0; count of bases not matched to a gene: 2. The CDR3 runs to 15 residues. The CDR3 loop is CASSRLAGGSYEQYF. The CDR3 DNA reads TGTGCCAGTAGCCGACTAGCGGGGGGCTCCTACGAGCAGTACTTC.

The chain recombines TRBV5-1 with TRBJ1-1; maybe TRBD1 (6 bases). V lost 2 bases, J lost 4 bases, and 9 bases lay in between. The CDR3 has 13 amino acids. Germline CDR1 reads SGHRS; CDR2 reads YFSETQ. The CDR3 is CASSFTGTTEAFF. CDR3 DNA sequence: TGCGCCAGCAGCTTCACAGGGACCACTGAAGCTTTCTTT.

The chain couples TRBV7-2 to TRBJ2-7, with 13 bases fitting TRBD2. The CDR3 contains 15 residues. The V segment lost 6 bases and the J segment 1 base; nucleotides outside the gene matches: 3. Germline CDR1 is SGHTA and CDR2 is FQGNSA. In DNA, the CDR3 is TGTGCCAGCAGGAAGACTAGCGGGGGGTCCTACGAGCAGTACTTC. Its translation is CASRKTSGGSYEQYF.

In its sample, this clone was seen a few times. The CDR3 here is CASSLTTGTEAFF. The CDR3 nucleotides are TGTGCCAGCAGCCTTACAACGGGCACTGAAGCTTTCTTT. The genes are TRBV5-5 and TRBJ1-1; D not certain. Germline CDR1 is SGHKS and CDR2 is YYEKEE (reference sequence). The V end lost 4 bases, the J end lost 4 bases, and 11 bases lay between the germline ends. The length of the CDR3 is 13 residues.

The V call is TRBV10-3, the J call TRBJ2-7; 12 bases match TRBD2. J lost 1 base, V lost 11 bases, and 6 bases had no gene match. The germline CDR1 and CDR2 sequences are ENHRY and SYGVKD. This CDR3 comprises 14 residues. DNA for the CDR3: TGTGCCGTCTCACTAGCGGGGGGTTCCTACGAGCAGTACTTC. Encoded protein: CAVSLAGGSYEQYF.

The chain has TRBV6-5 and TRBJ1-2; D uncertain. Looked up from germline, CDR1 is MNHEY and CDR2 is SVGAGI. V lost 3 bases to trimming and J lost 7 bases, with 3 bases between them. The CDR3 is made up of 10 amino acids. CDR3 residues: CASSYAGYTF. Written as DNA, the CDR3 is TGTGCCAGCAGTTATGCTGGCTACACCTTC.

The rearrangement joins TRBV5-1 to TRBJ1-2; 11 bases match TRBD1. V gave up 5 bases and J gave up 4 bases; unmatched junction bases: 16. In germline, CDR1 is SGHRS, CDR2 YFSETQ. The CDR3 consists of 18 residues. This chain's CDR3 is CASSRSGTGGVGGYGYTF. The CDR3 DNA reads TGCGCCAGCAGTCGATCCGGGACAGGGGGAGTCGGAGGCTATGGCTACACCTTC.

The rearrangement joins TRBV30 to TRBJ2-3; D is unresolved. Germline V gene sequence: CDR1 GTSNPN, CDR2 SVGIG (reference sequence). The CDR3 totals 14 residues. Trimming pared 3 bases from V and 6 bases from J, leaving 16 bases between. The CDR3 DNA sequence: TGTGCCTGGAGATTGGGTTTGGGGATGGATACGCAGTATTTT. Amino acid sequence: CAWRLGLGMDTQYF. Supplemented by reference TRBV30 and TRBJ2-3, the full variable domain reads SQTIHQWPATLVQPVGSPLSLECTVEGTSNPNLYWYRQAAGRGLQLLFYSVGIGQISSEVPQNLSASRPQDRQFILSSKKLLLSDSGFYLCAWRLGLGMDTQYFGPGTRLTVL.